This T cell receptor (beta chain) derives from a study of blood T cells in healthy people across ages. General study points: There was a strong correlation between TCR beta diversity and naive T cell percentage. Age showed a roughly linear inverse relationship with TCR beta diversity per million T cells. The diversity estimates, figures obtained from one million T cells, were considered underestimates.

The CDR3 totals 18 residues. The V gene's germline CDR1 is MNHEY and CDR2 SVGAGI. Trimming at V came to 0 bases and at J to 11 bases, leaving 15 bases not matched to a gene. About this clonotype itself: Its antigen is not identified. A single base separates this from a much larger clone, so it may be a read error.

Using a J-beta primer mix together with a sample-barcoded 5' primer, a second PCR was run for about 6 to 11 cycles. Using its own MiXCR run on the 5' RACE reads, TCRdb lists one record per CDR3 protein. Here the sample spans 600,000 or so distinct CDR3 sequences, about 45% being singletons. The receptor was isolated from an elderly man in good health. The V and J genes are TRBV6-5 and TRBJ2-5; 13 bases fit TRBD2. What was sequenced was blood. CDR3 sequence: CASSYSSPGLAGRHEQYF. The CDR3 DNA is TGTGCCAGCAGTTACTCGAGTCCGGGACTAGCGGGGAGACATGAGCAGTACTTC.